This T cell receptor beta chain appears in the sequencing data of a study of technical replicates of blood from several donors. Repertoires were generated with immunoSEQ multiplex PCR, while TCRdb's copy carries only in-frame clones and drops some. The sample has tens of thousands of clones, around nine tenths seen once. This CDR3 is 17 amino acids long. The sequence came from a human donor in good health. The gene calls are TRBV21-1 and TRBJ2-3; the table calls TRBD1, which could not be checked here. TRBV21-1 is a listed pseudogene. Sample: T cells isolated from PBMCs. CDR3: CASSSSGAGGFTDTQYF. In nucleotides, the CDR3 is TGTGCCAGCAGCTCCTCAGGGGCAGGGGGGTTCACAGATACGCAGTATTTT.